This entry lists 21 T cell receptor beta chains sequenced from one sample in a study of cytomegalovirus exposure and HLA in healthy donors. The PCR contained 60 Vbeta and 13 Jbeta primers. Assay: immunoSEQ multiplex PCR; the TCRdb copy retains only in-frame clones and omits some. This sample has under 150,000 clones, with less than 80% found just once. Sequencing was done on a sample of PBMCs. The receptors here all came from a middle-aged woman in good health and CMV-seropositive.

This clone was observed a handful of times. V is TRBV9 and J is TRBJ2-1, with 14 nucleotides matching TRBD2. The length of the CDR3 is 15 residues. Germline lookup yields CDR1 SGDLS and CDR2 YYNGEE. J gave up 9 bases and V 0 bases, and 2 bases lay outside the gene matches. The CDR3 loop is CASSVVGLAGGEQFF. The CDR3 coding sequence is TGTGCCAGCAGCGTAGTTGGACTAGCGGGAGGTGAGCAGTTCTTC.

The genes are TRBV7-2 and TRBJ2-3; D gene ambiguous. The CDR3 sequence is 14 residues long. Deletions cut 7 bases from V and 5 bases from J, with 16 bases between. Germline assignment: CDR1 SGHTA and CDR2 FQGNSA. The CDR3 DNA reads as TGTGCCAGCACCCGACCCCTAGTTATAGATACGCAGTATTTT. Translation gives CASTRPLVIDTQYF. Based on the CDR3 plus reference TRBV7-2 and TRBJ2-3, the full variable domain is GAGVSQSPSNKVTEKGKDVELRCDPISGHTALYWYRQSLGQGLEFLIYFQGNSAPDKSGLPSDRFSAERTGGSVSTLTIQRTQQEDSAVYLCASTRPLVIDTQYFGPGTRLTVL.

The chain combines TRBV28 with TRBJ2-5; 8 bases map to TRBD1. Judging by the DNA end, TRBJ2-7 fits better; the J call may be wrong. Germline V gene lookup returns CDR1 MDHEN and CDR2 SYDVKM. The CDR3 is made up of 14 amino acids. In DNA form, the CDR3 reads TGTGCCAGCAGCCCGAGACAGGGGAAGTACGAGCAGTACTTC. The encoded protein is CASSPRQGKYEQYF.

This sequence joins TRBV6-4 and TRBJ1-5; maybe TRBD1 (5 bases). CDR3 length: 16 amino acids. Trimming took off 8 bases at V and 0 bases at J, with 17 bases between the two ends. Per the germline V gene, CDR1 is MRHNA and CDR2 is SNTAGT. The CDR3 bases are TGTGCCAGCCATAACCGGTGGGGCGTTAGCAATCAGCCCCAGCATTTT. As protein: CASHNRWGVSNQPQHF.

This sequence joins TRBV28 and TRBJ2-2; maybe TRBD2 (6 bases). CDR3 length: 18 amino acids. Trimming cost V 5 bases and J 4 bases, with 23 bases left between them. The V gene's germline CDR1 is MDHEN and CDR2 SYDVKM. In nucleotides, the CDR3 is TGTGCCAGCAGTATCCTTGTGGGGGGACCCTCCTTCACCGGGGAGCTGTTTTTT. It encodes CASSILVGGPSFTGELFF.

Of note for this clone: Other DNA variants within this sample encode the same CDR3. The chain carries TRBV2 and TRBJ2-4; 9 nucleotides match TRBD1. This CDR3 is built from 14 residues. Per the germline V gene, CDR1 is SNHLY and CDR2 is FYNNEI. V lost 5 bases to trimming and J lost 8 bases; unmatched junction nucleotides: 7. The CDR3 loop reads CASSSDRGSDIQYF. The CDR3 DNA reads as TGTGCCAGCAGTTCAGACAGGGGGAGTGACATTCAGTACTTC.

The chain employs TRBV30 and TRBJ2-7; TRBD1 is a possible D gene (6 bases). The CDR3 covers 15 residues. Germline assignment: CDR1 GTSNPN and CDR2 SVGIG (reference sequence). V lost 5 bases and J lost 0, with 17 bases in between. The CDR3: CAWGEKGRGSYEQYF. The CDR3 DNA is TGTGCCTGGGGAGAGAAGGGCAGGGGCTCCTACGAGCAGTACTTC. The whole variable domain, filled in from reference TRBV30 and TRBJ2-7, reads SQTIHQWPATLVQPVGSPLSLECTVEGTSNPNLYWYRQAAGRGLQLLFYSVGIGQISSEVPQNLSASRPQDRQFILSSKKLLLSDSGFYLCAWGEKGRGSYEQYFGPGTRLTVT.

J is TRBJ2-7 and V is TRBV28; a possible D gene is TRBD2 (5 bases). The CDR3 spans 13 residues. Between the trimmed V and J ends, which lost 6 bases and 2 bases, there was a span of 11 bases. Germline V gene sequence: CDR1 MDHEN, CDR2 SYDVKM. The CDR3 nucleotides are TGTGCCAGCAGCCGGGGAAACGCCTACGAGCAGTACTTC. Translated, it gives CASSRGNAYEQYF.

This clone was seen a handful of times. The rearrangement uses TRBV28 and TRBJ2-7; perhaps TRBD1 as D (6 bases). The V and J ends lost 3 bases and 3 bases respectively, with 12 bases between them. From germline, CDR1 is MDHEN and CDR2 SYDVKM. CDR3 length equals 14 residues. The CDR3 bases are TGTGCCAGCAGTTTCGCCAGGGGTAACTACGAGCAGTACTTC. It translates to CASSFARGNYEQYF.

The chain is built from TRBV7-6 and TRBJ2-3, with 16 bases identical to TRBD2. Germline trimming cut 5 bases from V and 4 bases from J; bases unmatched to any gene: 6. The CDR3 length is 17 residues. The germline V gene encodes CDR1 SGHVS and CDR2 FNYEAQ. CDR3 sequence: CASSLPGLAGGPDTQYF. The CDR3 coding sequence is TGTGCCAGCAGCCTCCCGGGACTAGCGGGAGGGCCAGATACGCAGTATTTT.

The V call is TRBV4-3, the J call TRBJ2-5, with D possibly being TRBD2 (7 bases). Germline assignment: CDR1 LGHNA and CDR2 YSLEER. This CDR3 comprises 17 residues. V was clipped by 1 base and J by 4 bases, with 19 bases between them. This chain's CDR3 is CASSQGLSGGGGETQYF. The CDR3 nucleotides are TGCGCCAGCAGCCAAGGGTTGTCGGGGGGCGGGGGAGAGACCCAGTACTTC.

This clone appeared a few times. V gene TRBV7-2 combines with J gene TRBJ2-1; unclear D gene. In germline, CDR1 is SGHTA, CDR2 FQGNSA. The CDR3 has 15 residues. V was shortened by 4 bases and J by 8 bases, with 18 bases between the two germline ends. CDR3 protein: CASSSGRLVLDEQFF. CDR3 DNA: TGTGCCAGCAGCTCCGGCCGACTGGTTTTGGATGAGCAGTTCTTC.

This clone was recorded only once. The gene calls are TRBV19 and TRBJ1-1; 7 bases map to TRBD1. With 6 bases clipped from V and 5 bases from J, the junction kept 12 bases outside the gene matches. This CDR3 has 15 residues. Germline loops: CDR1 LNHDA, CDR2 SQIVND (reference sequence). Here the CDR3 reads CASSISIEGATEAFF. The CDR3 bases are TGTGCCAGTAGCATAAGTATTGAGGGGGCGACTGAAGCTTTCTTT. Using reference TRBV19 and TRBJ1-1 for the parts outside the CDR3, the full variable domain is DGGITQSPKYLFRKEGQNVTLSCEQNLNHDAMYWYRQDPGQGLRLIYYSQIVNDFQKGDIAEGYSVSREKKESFPLTVTSAQKNPTAFYLCASSISIEGATEAFFGQGTRLTVV.

Note on this clone: The sample carries other DNA sequences with the same CDR3. The chain uses TRBV19 and TRBJ2-2, with TRBD1 identical over 10 bases. The germline CDR1 and CDR2 sequences are LNHDA and SQIVND (reference sequence). With V trimmed by 5 bases and J by 5 bases, 2 bases remained unmatched. The CDR3 has 14 residues. DNA of the CDR3: TGTGCCAGTAGTCCGGGACAGGGGACCGGGGAGCTGTTTTTT. Its translation: CASSPGQGTGELFF.

This chain links TRBV7-2 with TRBJ2-7, with D possibly being TRBD2 (6 bases). Germline V gene lookup returns CDR1 SGHTA and CDR2 FQGNSA. Trimming took off 4 bases at V and 6 bases at J, with 25 bases between the two ends. The CDR3 sequence is 17 residues long. CDR3 region: CASSSGGGPGVGGEQYF. The CDR3 DNA reads TGTGCCAGCAGCTCAGGCGGTGGACCCGGGGTGGGGGGCGAGCAGTACTTC.

The genes are TRBV4-3 and TRBJ2-7; 11 bases align to TRBD1. Trimming took 4 bases from V and 3 from J; bases not matched to a gene: 8. The CDR3 covers 16 residues. The germline gives CDR1 LGHNA, CDR2 YSLEER. CDR3 residues: CASSPGMGTGGYEQYF. CDR3 bases: TGCGCCAGCAGCCCGGGGATGGGGACAGGGGGCTACGAGCAGTACTTC.

V gene TRBV25-1 combines with J gene TRBJ2-7; 8 nucleotides match TRBD1. The V and J ends lost 4 bases and 2 bases, in that order; junction bases with no gene match: 7. The CDR3 is 15 residues long. Germline V gene lookup returns CDR1 MGHDK and CDR2 SYGVNS. The CDR3 sequence is CASSASGTGTYEQYF. CDR3 DNA sequence: TGTGCCAGCAGTGCCTCCGGGACAGGCACCTACGAGCAGTACTTC.

The chain is built from TRBV28 and TRBJ2-1; the match to TRBD2 covers 9 bases. This CDR3 contains 15 residues. V lost 5 bases and J lost 3; bases outside the gene matches: 5. Looked up from germline, CDR1 is MDHEN and CDR2 is SYDVKM. CDR3 coding DNA: TGTGCCAGCAGTCCTGCTAGCGGGAACTACAATGAGCAGTTCTTC. It translates to CASSPASGNYNEQFF.

This chain joins TRBV7-9 and TRBJ2-7; TRBD1 matches 8 bases. Per germline, CDR1 SEHNR and CDR2 FQNEAQ (reference sequence). CDR3 length: 13 amino acids. The junction had 3 bases not matched to a gene; V was cut back by 5 bases and J by 3 bases. In DNA, the CDR3 is TGTGCCAGCAGCAGGACAGGGAGCTACGAGCAGTACTTC. Amino acid sequence: CASSRTGSYEQYF.

The CDR3 DNA reads as TGTGCCAGTAGTAGTTACTACAGGGGTATCTTCTACGAGCAGTACTTC. This gives the protein CASSSYYRGIFYEQYF. The chain joins TRBV19 to TRBJ2-7; the match to TRBD1 covers 7 bases. From germline, CDR1 is LNHDA and CDR2 SQIVND (reference sequence). V gave up 4 bases and J gave up 3 bases; unmatched junction bases: 12. The CDR3 length is 16 residues. Using reference TRBV19 and TRBJ2-7 for the parts outside the CDR3, the full variable domain is DGGITQSPKYLFRKEGQNVTLSCEQNLNHDAMYWYRQDPGQGLRLIYYSQIVNDFQKGDIAEGYSVSREKKESFPLTVTSAQKNPTAFYLCASSSYYRGIFYEQYFGPGTRLTVT.

J is TRBJ2-7 and V is TRBV25-1, with D hard to call. This CDR3 region has 14 residues. Per germline, CDR1 MGHDK and CDR2 SYGVNS. V gave up 5 bases and J gave up 3 bases, with 14 bases separating them. CDR3 in amino acids: CASSNDIDLYEQYF. The DNA for the CDR3 is TGTGCCAGCAGTAACGACATAGACCTCTACGAGCAGTACTTC.